This T cell receptor (beta chain) stems from a study of cytomegalovirus exposure and HLA in healthy donors. PCR used 60 Vbeta primers and 13 Jbeta primers. The method was immunoSEQ multiplex PCR; TCRdb's version includes in-frame clones alone and lacks a portion of them. The sample holds over 65,000 clones; about 77% are singletons and the top ten take 2.5% to 4%. The trim removed 4 bases at V and 8 bases at J, leaving 9 bases unmatched. The germline V gene encodes CDR1 SGHRS and CDR2 YFSETQ. CDR3 length equals 16 residues. The chain has TRBV5-1 and TRBJ2-2; TRBD2 aligns across 12 bases. Sequences were obtained from PBMCs. The source is a man aged 50-59 years in good health and CMV-seronegative. The DNA of the CDR3 is TGCGCCAGCAGCCCCCTAGCGGGGGGGCCTAGTGGGGAGCTGTTTTTT. This gives the protein CASSPLAGGPSGELFF.